A single sample is the source of the 7 T cell receptor beta chains below, sequenced in a study of control samples from healthy donors and cancer patients. Generated by immunoSEQ multiplex PCR, the TCRdb table keeps only in-frame clones and is missing some. The table has about 98,000 clones, around 80% seen once. Sequencing was carried out using blood. These receptors were taken from a man aged 55 to 69 in good health.

The CDR3 loop is CASGLVRNREVADIQYF. The CDR3 DNA sequence: TGTGCTAGTGGTTTGGTACGGAACAGGGAGGTGGCGGACATTCAGTACTTC. This chain connects TRBV12-5 to TRBJ2-4, with D perhaps being TRBD1 or TRBD2 (6 bases each). The CDR3 has 17 residues. V dropped 0 bases and J dropped 8 bases, with 20 bases sitting between them. Germline lookup yields CDR1 LGHNT and CDR2 FRNRAP.

With regard to this clone: A junction end diverges from the germline sequence, so it may reflect a read error. This chain uses TRBV30 with TRBJ1-3, with D possibly TRBD1 on 6 matching bases. The CDR3 is made up of 16 amino acids. Germline V gene data show CDR1 as GTSNPN and CDR2 as SVGIG (reference sequence). CDR3 sequence: CAGRFQGHFSGNTIYF. The CDR3 DNA reads as TGTGCCGGGAGGTTTCAGGGGCACTTCTCTGGAAACACCATATATTTT.

The V and J genes are TRBV7-9 and TRBJ2-2; the match to TRBD2 covers 7 bases. Unmatched junction bases numbered 13, after V lost 5 bases and J lost 4 bases. This CDR3 contains 17 residues. The germline CDR1 and CDR2 sequences are SEHNR and FQNEAQ (reference sequence). CDR3 sequence (DNA): TGTGCCAGCAGCACGCTTCGGACTAGGGTGGGCACCGGGGAGCTGTTTTTT. Protein product: CASSTLRTRVGTGELFF. Full variable domain (remainder filled in from reference TRBV7-9 and TRBJ2-2): DTGVSQNPRHKITKRGQNVTFRCDPISEHNRLYWYRQTLGQGPEFLTYFQNEAQLEKSRLLSDRFSAERPKGSFSTLEIQRTEQGDSAMYLCASSTLRTRVGTGELFFGEGSRLTVL.

The CDR3 DNA reads TGTGCCAGCAGCTACAGGGACGAGCAGTACTTC. As protein: CASSYRDEQYF. The rearrangement links TRBV9 to TRBJ2-7, with a possible D match to TRBD1 (6 bases). Trimming took off 4 bases at V and 5 bases at J, with 7 bases between the two ends. The length of the CDR3 is 11 residues. Germline V gives CDR1 SGDLS, CDR2 YYNGEE.

Only one count was recorded for this clone. The chain joins TRBV24-1 to TRBJ1-5; D not certain. CDR1 is KGHDR, CDR2 SFDVKD, per germline. Trimming stripped 1 base from V and 5 bases from J, with 8 bases between. CDR3 length: 14 residues. The CDR3 nucleotides are TGTGCCACCAGTGATTTCCCCCCCCATCAGCCCCAGCATTTT. Amino acid sequence: CATSDFPPHQPQHF.

The chain carries TRBV5-3 and TRBJ2-7; D perhaps matches TRBD2 (7 bases). TRBV5-3 falls under the ORF class, with uncertain function. V was clipped by 0 bases and J by 6 bases, with 22 bases between them. The CDR3 extends over 17 amino acids. CDR3 protein: CARSLGPHEGGGSEQYF. Written as DNA, the CDR3 is TGTGCCAGAAGCTTGGGTCCTCACGAGGGGGGAGGGTCCGAGCAGTACTTC.

The rearrangement joins TRBV30 to TRBJ1-1, with D hard to call. Germline CDR1 and CDR2: GTSNPN and SVGIG (reference sequence). V lost 0 bases to trimming and J lost 0 bases, with 8 bases between them. CDR3 length: 14 amino acids. CDR3 DNA sequence: TGTGCCTGGAGTGTTCAGAGGATGAACACTGAAGCTTTCTTT. Its translation is CAWSVQRMNTEAFF.